Listed below are T cell receptor beta chains from one sample, sequenced in a study of cytotoxic CD8 clonotypes in ibrutinib-treated CLL. Method: immunoSEQ multiplex PCR; TCRdb's copy keeps in-frame clones and lacks some. The table lists approximately 70,000 clones, over 75% of them singletons. The specimen comprised PBMCs, sampled after 12 months of ibrutinib treatment. These receptors came from a human donor with chronic lymphocytic leukemia. Both conserved end residues are part of each CDR3. Fields, in order: J gene, V gene, clone size, D gene, CDR3 DNA, CDR3 protein. A D gene is named only where the DNA matches it firmly. Clone size is shown for a subset of rows, as once, few, many or a class of expanded clone.

j_gene: TRBJ2-7
v_gene: TRBV5-6
abundance: few
d_gene: TRBD2
CDR3nt: TGTGCCAGCAGCTCCCGGTTCGGACTAGCGAGCTACGAGCAGTACTTC
CDR3aa: CASSSRFGLASYEQYF

j_gene: TRBJ2-7
v_gene: TRBV19
abundance: NA
d_gene: TRBD2
CDR3nt: TGTGCCAGTAGTGGATCACTAGCGGGGATCGAGCAGTACTTC
CDR3aa: CASSGSLAGIEQYF

j_gene: TRBJ2-7
v_gene: TRBV4-1
abundance: NA
d_gene: TRBD2
CDR3nt: TGCGCCAGCAGCCAAGTTGCGGGAGTCTCCTACGAGCAGTACTTC
CDR3aa: CASSQVAGVSYEQYF

j_gene: TRBJ1-2
v_gene: TRBV7-9
abundance: NA
d_gene: NA
CDR3nt: TGTGCCAGCAGCGGCGGACAGTCTTACTATGGCTACACCTTC
CDR3aa: CASSGGQSYYGYTF

j_gene: TRBJ1-3
v_gene: TRBV4-2
abundance: NA
d_gene: NA
CDR3nt: TGTGCCAGCAGCCAAGACGGAACAGCTGGAAACACCATATATTTT
CDR3aa: CASSQDGTAGNTIYF

j_gene: TRBJ2-1
v_gene: TRBV2
abundance: NA
d_gene: TRBD2
CDR3nt: TGTGCCAGCAAAACTAGCGGATTCAATGAGCAGTTCTTC
CDR3aa: CASKTSGFNEQFF

j_gene: TRBJ2-2
v_gene: TRBV9
abundance: NA
d_gene: NA
CDR3nt: TGTGCCAGCAGCGTAGCGGGACACACCGGGGAGCTGTTTTTT
CDR3aa: CASSVAGHTGELFF

j_gene: TRBJ2-7
v_gene: TRBV6-6
abundance: NA
d_gene: NA
CDR3nt: TGTGCCAGCAGTTCTTTGAGACAGGCTACCTACGAGCAGTACTTC
CDR3aa: CASSSLRQATYEQYF

j_gene: TRBJ1-6
v_gene: TRBV30
abundance: few
d_gene: NA
CDR3nt: TGTGCCTGGAGTGTACCGGGACGGGTTAATTCACCCCTCCACTTT
CDR3aa: CAWSVPGRVNSPLHF

j_gene: TRBJ1-2
v_gene: TRBV15
abundance: NA
d_gene: TRBD1
CDR3nt: TGTGCCACCAGCACCCACAGGACAGGGACCCTGGGCTACACCTTC
CDR3aa: CATSTHRTGTLGYTF

j_gene: TRBJ2-1
v_gene: TRBV6-6
abundance: NA
d_gene: NA
CDR3nt: TGTGCCAGCAGTTACTCTCAAGACAAGAAGTTCTTC
CDR3aa: CASSYSQDKKFF

j_gene: TRBJ2-1
v_gene: TRBV9
abundance: NA
d_gene: NA
CDR3nt: TGTGCCAGCACGGCAGGGAACTATAACAATGAGCAGTTCTTC
CDR3aa: CASTAGNYNNEQFF

j_gene: TRBJ2-1
v_gene: TRBV6-1
abundance: NA
d_gene: TRBD2
CDR3nt: TGTGCCAGCAGTGCTACCGGGACTAGCGGGAGGTTGGAGCAGTTCTTC
CDR3aa: CASSATGTSGRLEQFF

j_gene: TRBJ2-1
v_gene: TRBV5-1
abundance: NA
d_gene: TRBD1
CDR3nt: TGCGCCAGCAAGAAGGACAGGGGGCCCTTAGACCTCTACAATGAGCAGTTCTTC
CDR3aa: CASKKDRGPLDLYNEQFF

j_gene: TRBJ1-4
v_gene: TRBV7-8
abundance: NA
d_gene: NA
CDR3nt: TGTGCCAGCAGCTTAGCCGCAGGGGAGACCCCCCCTGGTGAAAAACTGTTTTTT
CDR3aa: CASSLAAGETPPGEKLFF

j_gene: TRBJ2-5
v_gene: TRBV5-1
abundance: NA
d_gene: NA
CDR3nt: TGCGCCAGCAGCTTGGAGTACAGGGCAGAGACCCAGTACTTC
CDR3aa: CASSLEYRAETQYF

j_gene: TRBJ1-1
v_gene: TRBV28
abundance: once
d_gene: TRBD1
CDR3nt: TGTGCCAGTACTGAACAGGGGGCAGAAACTGAAGCTTTCTTT
CDR3aa: CASTEQGAETEAFF